This is a list of T cell receptor beta chains from one sample in a study of blood T cell repertoires in COVID-19. Using immunoSEQ multiplex PCR, the repertoire was profiled, and TCRdb retains in-frame clones only, with some absent. There are under 300,000 clones in the sample; roughly 80% occur only once, and less than 4% lies in the top ten. Sequencing used peripheral blood. Receptors originate from a woman aged 18 to 35 with acute or convalescent COVID-19. CDR3s include the opening cysteine and the closing phenylalanine or tryptophan.

J	V	CDR3
TRBJ2-1	TRBV9	CASSVRWEGYNEQFF
TRBJ1-1	TRBV7-9	CASSLLDRDNTEAFF
TRBJ2-7	TRBV3-1/TRBV3-2	CASSQDLGLAQYEQYF
TRBJ1-1	TRBV19	CASRSDRGETEAFF
TRBJ2-7	TRBV19	CASSRGWTGLYEQYF
TRBJ1-5	TRBV19	CASSMAVNQFQPQHF
TRBJ2-7	TRBV9	CASSPGQGSLKSYEQYF
TRBJ2-3	TRBV18	CASSFAGVSTDTQYF
TRBJ1-2	TRBV29-1	CSVPGGTDVWVAYGYTF
TRBJ2-5	TRBV7-9	CASSLAGAQETQYF
TRBJ1-2	TRBV5-6	CASSLARRGDYGYTF
TRBJ1-1	TRBV11-1	CASSQRQGAIEAFF
TRBJ2-1	TRBV5-1	CASNSGTGTVDEQFF
TRBJ2-3	TRBV30	CAWNSGNADTQYF
TRBJ2-7	TRBV19	CASSTWTRTSEQYF
TRBJ1-4	TRBV9	CASSVASGQGATNEKLFF
TRBJ2-3	TRBV5-1	CASSSRGGRAVDTQYF
TRBJ1-2	TRBV10-3	CAISPLTGGNYGYTF
TRBJ1-2	TRBV2	CASSERAGSNYGYTF
TRBJ2-2	TRBV5-1	CASSLEGTANTGELFF
TRBJ1-1	TRBV6-5	CASSPDRDTEAFF
TRBJ2-6	TRBV9	CASSPRSLGANVLTF
TRBJ2-5	TRBV28	CASTEAAQETQYF
TRBJ1-1	TRBV28	CASSLGGVGRNTEAFF
TRBJ2-5	TRBV2	CASSEATGRGETQYF
TRBJ1-1	TRBV6-6	CASSWTGGLNTEAFF
TRBJ2-3	TRBV9	CASSVGAFAGETDTQYF
TRBJ2-3	TRBV6-2/TRBV6-3	CASSYPKTAGLAATDTQYF
TRBJ1-3	TRBV27	CASSLSGRNSGNTIYF
TRBJ1-2	TRBV27	CASSPRATGGSYGYTF
TRBJ2-6	TRBV19	CASSIRLAGSIYGANVLTF
TRBJ1-1	TRBV6-5	CASSYLQGFGEAFF
TRBJ2-2	TRBV5-1	CASSLAGQGAGELFF
TRBJ1-2	TRBV6-1	CASSEVGGANYGYTF
TRBJ1-2	TRBV5-4	CASSHGQRNYGYTF
TRBJ2-7	TRBV11-2	CASRLWAGTVGYEQYF
TRBJ2-7	TRBV19	CASSTSSGSYEQYF
TRBJ2-1	TRBV30	CAWSGSGQGPYNEQFF
TRBJ1-5	TRBV18	CASGQGNQPQHF
TRBJ1-2	TRBV7-8	CASSVDSSGYYGYTF
TRBJ2-7	TRBV7-2	CASSLGGVSSYEQYF